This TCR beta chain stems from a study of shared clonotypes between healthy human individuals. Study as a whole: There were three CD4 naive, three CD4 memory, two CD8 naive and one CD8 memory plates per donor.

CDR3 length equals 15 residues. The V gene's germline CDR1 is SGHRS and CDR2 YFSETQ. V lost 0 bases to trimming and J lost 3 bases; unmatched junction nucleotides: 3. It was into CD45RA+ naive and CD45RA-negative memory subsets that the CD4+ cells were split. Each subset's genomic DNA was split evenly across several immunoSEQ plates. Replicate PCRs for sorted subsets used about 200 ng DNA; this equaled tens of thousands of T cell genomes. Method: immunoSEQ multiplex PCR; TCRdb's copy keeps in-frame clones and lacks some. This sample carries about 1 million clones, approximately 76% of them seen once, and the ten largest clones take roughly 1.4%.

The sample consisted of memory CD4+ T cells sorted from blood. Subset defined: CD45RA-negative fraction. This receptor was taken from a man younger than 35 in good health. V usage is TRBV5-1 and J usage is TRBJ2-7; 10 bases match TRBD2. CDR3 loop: CASSLDTSGIYEQYF. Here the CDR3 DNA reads TGCGCCAGCAGCTTGGACACTAGCGGGATCTACGAGCAGTACTTC.